Listed below are T cell receptor beta chains from one sample, sequenced in a study of cytomegalovirus exposure and HLA in healthy donors. Profiling relied on immunoSEQ multiplex PCR, and the TCRdb table lists in-frame clones only, not all of them. The sample yields around 130,000 clones, more than 60% seen once. Sequencing used PBMCs. The origin of the receptors is a woman between 40 and 50 years old in good health and CMV-seropositive. Both conserved end residues are part of each CDR3. The order of the fields is J gene, V gene, CDR3 protein.

j_call: TRBJ2-1
v_call: TRBV7-3
cdr3_aa: CASSDRQGNEQFF

j_call: TRBJ1-5
v_call: TRBV4-2
cdr3_aa: CASSQDGLGIGDRGIQPQHF

j_call: TRBJ2-3
v_call: TRBV28
cdr3_aa: CASSSGQPSTDTQYF

j_call: TRBJ2-7
v_call: TRBV7-3
cdr3_aa: CASSSGTGKTEQYF

j_call: TRBJ2-7
v_call: TRBV7-6
cdr3_aa: CASSLGGQTKTYEQYF

j_call: TRBJ1-6
v_call: TRBV18
cdr3_aa: CASSPLPDRTGRNSPLHF

j_call: TRBJ2-3
v_call: TRBV7-9
cdr3_aa: CASSGDWGVTDTQYF

j_call: TRBJ1-2
v_call: TRBV4-3
cdr3_aa: CASSQFRGGGGYTF

j_call: TRBJ1-2
v_call: TRBV19
cdr3_aa: CASIGHRQLNYGYTF

j_call: TRBJ1-1
v_call: TRBV7-9
cdr3_aa: CASSGRDIATEAFF

j_call: TRBJ2-1
v_call: TRBV5-1
cdr3_aa: CASSLPGLAGGWNEQFF

j_call: TRBJ1-2
v_call: TRBV2
cdr3_aa: CASRDRPWTELYYGYTF

j_call: TRBJ2-7
v_call: TRBV18
cdr3_aa: CASSPRQGSSYEQYF

j_call: TRBJ1-2
v_call: TRBV5-6
cdr3_aa: CASSLTGVYTF

j_call: TRBJ1-1
v_call: TRBV2
cdr3_aa: CASSSDRNTEAFF

j_call: TRBJ1-2
v_call: TRBV6-6
cdr3_aa: CASSPGARGGYGYTF

j_call: TRBJ2-1
v_call: TRBV7-6
cdr3_aa: CASSLGLRGSKYNEQFF

j_call: TRBJ2-5
v_call: TRBV6-5
cdr3_aa: CASSVGPGGAQYF

j_call: TRBJ1-2
v_call: TRBV6-1
cdr3_aa: CASRTTDRAYGYTF

j_call: TRBJ1-4
v_call: TRBV5-1
cdr3_aa: CASSRTGANEKLFF

j_call: TRBJ2-2
v_call: TRBV7-8
cdr3_aa: CASSRTEPNTGELFF

j_call: TRBJ1-5
v_call: TRBV19
cdr3_aa: CASSKTGGPTGQPQHF

j_call: TRBJ2-3
v_call: TRBV18
cdr3_aa: CASSPLRDRHTDTQYF

j_call: TRBJ2-3
v_call: TRBV6-5
cdr3_aa: CASSYGGSRTDTQYF

j_call: TRBJ1-1
v_call: TRBV5-5
cdr3_aa: CASSLVTDVSEAFF

j_call: TRBJ1-1
v_call: TRBV18
cdr3_aa: CASSPGMIGGKGNTEAFF

j_call: TRBJ2-2
v_call: TRBV4-3
cdr3_aa: CASSQEPGNTGELFF

j_call: TRBJ2-3
v_call: TRBV7-2
cdr3_aa: CASSLQVSDTQYF

j_call: TRBJ2-7
v_call: TRBV29-1
cdr3_aa: CSVRTGAQYEQYF

j_call: TRBJ2-5
v_call: TRBV10-3
cdr3_aa: CAISGKGQTETQYF

j_call: TRBJ2-7
v_call: TRBV5-1
cdr3_aa: CASSRLEDSLGYEQYF

j_call: TRBJ1-2
v_call: TRBV2
cdr3_aa: CASSKQTGGLSYGYTF

j_call: TRBJ1-1
v_call: TRBV7-8
cdr3_aa: CASSLATGGRAAFF

j_call: TRBJ1-4
v_call: TRBV5-6
cdr3_aa: CASSHWTGRVEKLFF

j_call: TRBJ2-7
v_call: TRBV18
cdr3_aa: CASSPLAEGYEQYF

j_call: TRBJ2-5
v_call: TRBV7-6
cdr3_aa: CASRTLAGALLETQYF

j_call: TRBJ2-7
v_call: TRBV27
cdr3_aa: CASSLNQGYEQYF

j_call: TRBJ2-7
v_call: TRBV5-6
cdr3_aa: CASSRDGSSYEQYF

j_call: TRBJ2-7
v_call: TRBV28
cdr3_aa: CASSLERGEQYF

j_call: TRBJ2-7
v_call: TRBV11-2
cdr3_aa: CASSPSEGTIYEQYF